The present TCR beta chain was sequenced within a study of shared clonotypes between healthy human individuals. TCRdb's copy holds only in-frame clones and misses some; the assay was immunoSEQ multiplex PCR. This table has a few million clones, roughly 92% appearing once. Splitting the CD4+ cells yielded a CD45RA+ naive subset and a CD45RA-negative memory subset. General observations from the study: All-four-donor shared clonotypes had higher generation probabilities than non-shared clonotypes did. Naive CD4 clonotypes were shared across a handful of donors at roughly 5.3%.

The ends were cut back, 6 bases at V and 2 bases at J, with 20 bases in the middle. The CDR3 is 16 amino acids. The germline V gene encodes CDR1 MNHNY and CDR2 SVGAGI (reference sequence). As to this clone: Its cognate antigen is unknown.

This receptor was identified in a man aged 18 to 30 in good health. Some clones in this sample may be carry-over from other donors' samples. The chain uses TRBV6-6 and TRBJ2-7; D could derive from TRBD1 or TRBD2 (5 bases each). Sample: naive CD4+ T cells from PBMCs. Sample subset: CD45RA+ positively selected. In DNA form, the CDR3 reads TGTGCCAGCAGAGCCCCCCCGGGACCGCAAGCCTACGAGCAGTACTTC. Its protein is CASRAPPGPQAYEQYF.